The 32 T cell receptor beta chains reported below all come from one sample, sequenced in a study of blood T cell repertoires in COVID-19 (dated by TCRdb to 2018 to 2021). Receptor libraries were prepared by the immunoSEQ multiplex PCR assay. Sourced from immuneACCESS, this table was stored by TCRdb with only in-frame sequences that have V and J called. A share of the clones is absent; for the studies checked, an unresolved V gene accounts for under half, and the remainder has no known explanation. The sample yields approximately 260,000 clones; nearly 90% were counted once. The ten largest make up less than 2% of the sample. Source material: PBMCs or T cells enriched from blood (not recorded which). All receptors derive from a woman aged 60 to 75 who had recovered from COVID-19.

This clone was observed once. Within the sample, other DNA sequences also encode this same CDR3. The chain is built from TRBV5-1 and TRBJ1-6; D uncertain. CDR1 is SGHRS and CDR2 is YFSETQ in the germline V gene. With 0 bases removed from V and 4 bases from J, the gap between germline ends came to 5 bases. CDR3 length equals 14 residues. CDR3 nucleotide sequence: TGCGCCAGCAGCTTGGGCCAGTATAATTCACCCCTCCACTTT. Protein product: CASSLGQYNSPLHF.

V and J are TRBV3-1 (or the pseudogene TRBV3-2) and TRBJ1-4; D perhaps matches TRBD1 (6 bases). The V end lost 0 bases, the J end lost 4 bases, and 12 bases lay between the germline ends. CDR3 length: 16 amino acids. Per germline, CDR1 LGHDT and CDR2 YNNKEL (reference sequence). The CDR3 sequence is CASSQEAGGLNEKLFF. The DNA for the CDR3 is TGTGCCAGCAGCCAAGAGGCCGGGGGGCTTAATGAAAAACTGTTTTTT.

The chain couples TRBV5-1 to TRBJ1-3; D is unresolved. V was cut by 0 bases and J by 0 bases, with 7 bases left in between. The CDR3 consists of 15 residues. Germline CDR1 is SGHRS and CDR2 is YFSETQ. In DNA form, the CDR3 reads TGCGCCAGCAGCTTGGGGGCCCTCTCTGGAAACACCATATATTTT. The encoded protein is CASSLGALSGNTIYF.

This clone appeared once. The genes are TRBV9 and TRBJ2-7; perhaps TRBD2 as D (6 bases). Trimming pared 3 bases from V and 5 bases from J, leaving 15 bases between. CDR1 is SGDLS, CDR2 YYNGEE, per germline. The CDR3 is 14 amino acids. CDR3: CASSADLRRDEQYF. DNA for the CDR3: TGTGCCAGCAGCGCCGACCTGCGGAGGGACGAGCAGTACTTC.

The chain carries TRBV25-1 and TRBJ2-3, with D perhaps matching TRBD2 (6 bases). Germline lookup yields CDR1 MGHDK and CDR2 SYGVNS. The V gene lost 4 bases and the J gene lost 2 bases, with 16 bases spanning the gap. This CDR3 spans 16 amino acids. In DNA, the CDR3 is TGTGCCAGCAGTGCCCCACCGGGGGAATACACAGATACGCAGTATTTT. Amino acid sequence: CASSAPPGEYTDTQYF.

This clone was seen just once. V and J are TRBV4-1 and TRBJ2-3; D remains ambiguous. V was pared by 2 bases and J by 10 bases, with 10 bases between. The CDR3 length is 12 residues. Germline V CDR1 and CDR2: MGHRA, YSYEKL. The CDR3 reads CASSQSPSAQYF. DNA of the CDR3: TGCGCCAGCAGCCAATCCCCGTCGGCGCAGTATTTT.

The gene calls are TRBV7-3 and TRBJ1-6, with 10 bases lining up with TRBD1. Losses at the gene ends were 5 bases for V and 10 bases for J; bases not matched to a gene: 2. The CDR3 contains 13 residues. Germline CDR1 SGHTA, CDR2 FQGTGA. The CDR3 DNA reads as TGTGCCAGCAGCCGGGACAGGGGCTCACCCCTCCACTTT. It codes for CASSRDRGSPLHF.

This chain uses TRBV29-1 with TRBJ1-1; 7 nucleotides agree with TRBD1. Looked up from germline, CDR1 is SQVTM and CDR2 is ANQGSEA. The CDR3 has 16 residues. The ends lost 4 bases at V and 0 bases at J; junction bases unmatched: 11. The CDR3 sequence: CSVAGGRGVMNTEAFF. For the CDR3, the DNA is TGCAGCGTTGCAGGGGGAAGGGGAGTCATGAACACTGAAGCTTTCTTT.

The DNA of the CDR3 is TGTGCCAGCAGACCCCCGGACACCTACCAAGAGACCCAGTACTTC. This gives the protein CASRPPDTYQETQYF. The V gene is TRBV27, the J gene TRBJ2-5; tentatively, D is TRBD1 (5 bases). The CDR3 contains 15 residues. Trimming pared 6 bases from V and 0 bases from J, leaving 14 bases between. Germline V gene lookup returns CDR1 MNHEY and CDR2 SMNVEV (reference sequence).

This clone occurred a few times. V usage is TRBV28 and J usage is TRBJ1-5; D is uncertain. The CDR3 sequence is 14 residues long. Germline CDR1 reads MDHEN; CDR2 reads SYDVKM. Trimming took 1 base from V and 4 from J, leaving 8 bases between them. The CDR3 sequence: CASSLSTSNQPQHF. For the CDR3, the DNA is TGTGCCAGCAGTTTATCGACAAGTAATCAGCCCCAGCATTTT.

The chain links TRBV7-9 to TRBJ2-3; D gene ambiguous. The CDR3 sequence is 14 residues long. Per germline, CDR1 SEHNR and CDR2 FQNEAQ (reference sequence). V dropped 10 bases and J dropped 3 bases, with 17 bases sitting between them. The CDR3 here is CATSGTSRTDTQYF. The CDR3 DNA is TGTGCCACCTCCGGAACCTCTAGGACAGATACGCAGTATTTT.

The genes are TRBV3-1 (or the pseudogene TRBV3-2) and TRBJ2-1, with D maybe TRBD2 (5 bases). The V end was cut by 4 bases, the J end by 6 bases, with 10 bases between. Germline CDR1 reads LGHDT; CDR2 reads YNNKEL (reference sequence). The CDR3 loop spans 13 amino acids. CDR3 in amino acids: CASSRSGGNEQFF. The CDR3 DNA follows: TGTGCCAGCAGCCGAAGCGGCGGCAATGAGCAGTTCTTC.

The rearrangement links TRBV5-3 to TRBJ2-1, with D unclear. TRBV5-3 belongs to the ORF category, with a function that is uncertain. CDR3 length: 16 residues. V was shortened by 3 bases and J by 0 bases, with 13 bases between the two germline ends. The CDR3 DNA sequence: TGTGCCAGAAGCTCCCTCCCTCCGAGCTCCTACAATGAGCAGTTCTTC. It translates to CARSSLPPSSYNEQFF.

The chain's CDR3 is CASSRGSGYNEQFF. The CDR3 DNA reads TGTGCCAGCAGCCGTGGTAGCGGATACAATGAGCAGTTCTTC. The rearrangement uses TRBV5-4 and TRBJ2-1, with D maybe TRBD2 (6 bases). Trimming took off 4 bases at V and 4 bases at J, with 12 bases between the two ends. CDR3 length equals 14 residues. Germline values: CDR1 SGHNT, CDR2 YYREEE (reference sequence). The full variable domain, rest sourced from reference TRBV5-4 and TRBJ2-1, is ETGVTQSPTHLIKTRGQQVTLRCSSQSGHNTVSWYQQALGQGPQFIFQYYREEENGRGNFPPRFSGLQFPNYSSELNVNALELDDSALYLCASSRGSGYNEQFFGPGTRLTVL.

The chain carries TRBV20-1 and TRBJ1-5, with no clear D. Germline V gene data show CDR1 as DFQATT and CDR2 as SNEGSKA (reference sequence). This CDR3 has 11 residues. Trimming shortened V by 3 bases and J by 12 bases, and 12 bases separated the two germline ends. In DNA, the CDR3 is TGCAGTGCTAGTCAACCGCCCGGCCAGCATTTT. Encoded protein: CSASQPPGQHF.

This clone has a handful of counts. V gene TRBV28 combines with J gene TRBJ1-5, with TRBD1 matching over 7 bases. J was trimmed by 1 base and V by 6 bases; bases with no gene match: 3. The CDR3 is 14 residues long. The germline CDR1 and CDR2 sequences are MDHEN and SYDVKM. The CDR3: CASRATGSNQPQHF. The CDR3 region has the DNA TGTGCCAGCAGGGCGACAGGGAGCAATCAGCCCCAGCATTTT.

This chain uses TRBV5-1 with TRBJ1-2; no clear D gene. CDR1 SGHRS and CDR2 YFSETQ come from the germline V gene. The CDR3 has 15 residues. Trimming took off 4 bases at V and 0 bases at J, with 13 bases between the two ends. In DNA form, the CDR3 reads TGCGCCAGCAGCCCTGGAGGCTCAACTAACTATGGCTACACCTTC. It encodes CASSPGGSTNYGYTF.

The chain uses TRBV28 and TRBJ1-5; 7 nucleotides align to TRBD1. The trim removed 3 bases at V and 7 bases at J, leaving 9 bases unmatched. The CDR3 contains 15 residues. Per germline, CDR1 MDHEN and CDR2 SYDVKM. The CDR3 loop reads CASSLTGRGDQPQHF. CDR3 in DNA: TGTGCCAGCAGTTTGACAGGGAGAGGGGACCAGCCCCAGCATTTT. Full variable domain (rest looked up from reference TRBV28 and TRBJ1-5): DVKVTQSSRYLVKRTGEKVFLECVQDMDHENMFWYRQDPGLGLRLIYFSYDVKMKEKGDIPEGYSVSREKKERFSLILESASTNQTSMYLCASSLTGRGDQPQHFGDGTRLSIL.

A remark on this clone: Other nucleotide sequences in the sample specify the same CDR3. The gene calls are TRBV5-1 and TRBJ1-5; 12 bases map to TRBD1. V gave up 3 bases and J gave up 7 bases; unmatched junction bases: 5. The CDR3 runs 15 residues. Germline CDR1 reads SGHRS; CDR2 reads YFSETQ. CDR3 DNA: TGCGCCAGCAGCTCAGGGACAGGGGGCGACCAGCCCCAGCATTTT. Residues: CASSSGTGGDQPQHF.

This chain uses TRBV18 with TRBJ1-2; D is unclear. The V gene lost 0 bases and the J gene lost 2 bases, with 10 bases spanning the gap. The CDR3 extends over 15 amino acids. Germline CDR1 reads KGHSH; CDR2 reads LQKENI. CDR3 nucleotides: TGTGCCAGCTCACCACCCTCCCGCGAGAACTATGGCTACACCTTC. It specifies CASSPPSRENYGYTF.

The table lists this clone with a count of one. The rearrangement links TRBV28 to TRBJ2-1, with TRBD2 matching over 7 bases. V shed 6 bases and J 8 bases; nucleotides not matched to a gene: 4. Per germline, CDR1 MDHEN and CDR2 SYDVKM. The CDR3 spans 12 residues. CDR3 in amino acids: CASRGRGDEQFF. The CDR3 DNA reads TGTGCCAGCAGGGGTCGGGGGGATGAGCAGTTCTTC.

V gene TRBV11-2 combines with J gene TRBJ2-1, with a tentative D call TRBD1 (5 bases). The ends were cut back, 0 bases at V and 5 bases at J, with 14 bases in the middle. CDR1 SGHAT and CDR2 FQNNGV come from the germline V gene. The CDR3 sequence is 16 residues long. Here the CDR3 DNA reads TGTGCCAGCAGCTTAGATGGACAACCCTATGACAATGAGCAGTTCTTC. Its translation: CASSLDGQPYDNEQFF.

The V call is TRBV5-1, the J call TRBJ1-2; TRBD1 matches 7 bases. V shed 4 bases, J shed 7 bases, and the junction held 7 bases outside the gene matches. Germline V lookup: CDR1 SGHRS, CDR2 YFSETQ. This CDR3 has 13 amino acids. For the CDR3, the DNA is TGCGCCAGCAGCCCGGACAGGTTCGTTGGCTACACCTTC. Protein: CASSPDRFVGYTF.

The genes are TRBV6-5 and TRBJ2-5; 8 bases align to TRBD1. The CDR3 contains 14 residues. Germline V gene data show CDR1 as MNHEY and CDR2 as SVGAGI. J was trimmed by 3 bases and V by 10 bases; bases with no gene match: 10. The CDR3 reads CATRGRGLEETQYF. CDR3 coding DNA: TGTGCCACCCGCGGCAGGGGGCTTGAAGAGACCCAGTACTTC.

This clone was observed once. The chain employs TRBV24-1 and TRBJ1-5; TRBD1 agrees at 8 bases. Germline trimming cut 5 bases from V and 9 bases from J; bases unmatched to any gene: 5. The germline CDR1 and CDR2 sequences are KGHDR and SFDVKD. The CDR3 has 13 amino acids. The CDR3 protein is CATSGTGSRPQHF. The CDR3 DNA reads as TGTGCCACCAGTGGGACAGGGTCTCGGCCCCAGCATTTT.

The rearrangement links TRBV20-1 to TRBJ1-2, with unresolved D. Between the trimmed V and J ends, which lost 3 bases and 2 bases, there was a span of 7 bases. The CDR3 loop spans 12 amino acids. CDR1 is DFQATT and CDR2 is SNEGSKA in the germline V gene (reference sequence). CDR3 nucleotide sequence: TGCAGTGCTAGTTTTAAAAACTATGGCTACACCTTC. Translating gives CSASFKNYGYTF.

This chain joins TRBV28 and TRBJ1-3, with 7 positions matching TRBD1. With 2 bases clipped from V and 3 bases from J, the junction kept 1 base outside the gene matches. The CDR3 is 14 amino acids. Germline V gives CDR1 MDHEN, CDR2 SYDVKM. CDR3 sequence reads: CASSLAGGGNTIYF. CDR3 bases: TGTGCCAGCAGTTTAGCAGGGGGTGGAAACACCATATATTTT.

V and J are TRBV11-2 and TRBJ2-2, with D possibly being TRBD1 (5 bases). This CDR3 contains 15 residues. Trimming left V 5 bases short and J 7 bases short, with 17 bases between. Germline V gene lookup returns CDR1 SGHAT and CDR2 FQNNGV. CDR3 nucleotide sequence: TGTGCCAGCAGCCCGCAGGGTAGAGCGAGCGGGGAGCTGTTTTTT. This translates into CASSPQGRASGELFF.

This chain uses TRBV11-2 with TRBJ2-7, with TRBD1 as a possible D gene (6 bases). The ends were cut back, 6 bases at V and 2 bases at J, with 17 bases in the middle. There are 15 residues in the CDR3. The germline V gene has CDR1 SGHAT and CDR2 FQNNGV. The CDR3 nucleotides are TGTGCCAGCAGACACCGGGACAAGCACCCCTACGAGCAGTACTTC. This gives the protein CASRHRDKHPYEQYF.

In its sample, this clone was seen once. The V and J genes are TRBV5-1 and TRBJ2-1, with D perhaps TRBD2 (5 bases). Trimming cost V 5 bases and J 8 bases, with 17 bases left between them. From germline, CDR1 is SGHRS and CDR2 YFSETQ. The CDR3 length is 14 residues. CDR3 bases: TGCGCCAGCAGTCCCGGGATACAAGAGGATGAGCAGTTCTTC. Amino acids: CASSPGIQEDEQFF.

The sample holds one count of this clone. V and J are TRBV19 and TRBJ2-1; 7 bases are shared with TRBD1. Germline CDR1 and CDR2: LNHDA and SQIVND (reference sequence). CDR3 size: 17 residues. V was clipped by 1 base and J by 0 bases; unmatched bases: 6. CDR3 region: CASSIGQGISSYNEQFF. The CDR3 nucleotides read TGTGCCAGTAGTATAGGACAGGGAATCTCCTCCTACAATGAGCAGTTCTTC.

The gene calls are TRBV7-3 and TRBJ2-5, with D possibly being TRBD2 (6 bases). The V gene lost 0 bases and the J gene lost 5 bases, with 16 bases spanning the gap. The CDR3 sequence is 16 residues long. Germline lookup yields CDR1 SGHTA and CDR2 FQGTGA. CDR3 in DNA: TGTGCCAGCAGCTTAACGTCCCCCGGGGGTTGGGAGACCCAGTACTTC. It translates to CASSLTSPGGWETQYF. Variable domain in full (rest from reference TRBV7-3 and TRBJ2-5): GAGVSQTPSNKVTEKGKYVELRCDPISGHTALYWYRQSLGQGPEFLIYFQGTGAADDSGLPNDRFFAVRPEGSVSTLKIQRTERGDSAVYLCASSLTSPGGWETQYFGPGTRLLVL.